Described below is a single T cell receptor (beta chain) sequence and its context. Its target is unknown. MiXCR, applied by TCRdb to the PCR reads, yields one record per CDR3 protein. Among over 90,000 distinct CDR3 sequences listed, 30% to 35% were seen once. Sorting isolated naive CD8 T cells as CD8+CD4-CCR7+CD45RA+ events. The data originate from a study of molecular identifiers for immune sequencing clone quantification. Across the study: Across replicate runs, RNA obtained from approximately 20,000 or 100,000 naive CD8 cells was divided into five, with four undergoing sequencing.

General study findings and limits: Spiked Jurkat TCR RNA equivalent to one cell was reportedly detectable in around 980,000 naive cells. Naive cells had under 1% of molecules in clones above 20 RNA copies, effectors over 97%.

The sample taken for sequencing was naive CD8+ T cells from blood, with Jurkat cell RNA spiked in. Specified subset: FACS-sorted CD8+CD4-CCR7+CD45RA+ naive T cells. The sequence came from a human donor in good health. Some libraries in this study had Jurkat cell RNA spiked in.

In DNA form, the CDR3 reads TGTGCCAGTAGTGCAGGACTAGCCGGAAAAAACATTCAGTACTTC. Amino acid sequence: CASSAGLAGKNIQYF. The J gene is TRBJ2-4, the V gene TRBV19; 8 bases match TRBD2. CDR3 length: 15 amino acids. CDR1 and CDR2 (germline): LNHDA, SQIVND (reference sequence). V lost 5 bases and J lost 4; bases outside the gene matches: 7.